These T cell receptor beta chains were read from a single sample in a study of cytomegalovirus exposure and HLA in healthy donors. TCRdb's copy holds only in-frame clones and misses some; the assay was immunoSEQ multiplex PCR. The repertoire holds approximately 150,000 clones, with 55% to 70% as singletons. Sample: PBMCs. All receptors come from an older woman in good health and CMV-seropositive. Each CDR3 is given with its conserved first and last residue. Each record gives: J gene, V gene, CDR3 protein.

>TRBJ2-6|TRBV23-1
CASSQWTSGDSGANVLTF
>TRBJ2-2|TRBV30
CAWRAIAGAATGELFF
>TRBJ1-3|TRBV7-9
CASSLGTGIPGNTIYF
>TRBJ1-2|TRBV28
CAAQQGYYGYTF
>TRBJ2-5|TRBV11-1
CASSIDSGIQETQYF
>TRBJ2-3|TRBV29-1
CSVERSGRPDTQYF
>TRBJ2-3|TRBV15
CATSRGVGSTDTQYF
>TRBJ1-3|TRBV10-3
CAIRRTAGGSGNTIYF
>TRBJ2-1|TRBV19
CATRGGTSGRGGYNEQFF
>TRBJ2-5|TRBV4-1
CASSQGVAGVGYQETQYF
>TRBJ1-2|TRBV19
CATRDRGFYGYTF
>TRBJ2-7|TRBV9
CASSGRGTYEQYF
>TRBJ2-1|TRBV15
CATGSGNSYNEQFF
>TRBJ2-1|TRBV27
CASSPRLAGGRFYNEQFF
>TRBJ1-2|TRBV2
CAARELSYGYTF
>TRBJ1-2|TRBV7-3
CASSIGPGDYGYTF
>TRBJ1-2|TRBV7-9
CAGTRDTGIYGYTF
>TRBJ1-3|TRBV5-1
CASSSGSGNTIYF
>TRBJ1-5|TRBV10-1
CASTDGGDGQPQHF
>TRBJ1-2|TRBV4-1
CASSLDRREYGYTF
>TRBJ1-5|TRBV2
CASSEARRGTQPQHF
>TRBJ2-2|TRBV7-8
CASSFPTSGANTGELFF
>TRBJ2-4|TRBV5-4
CASSSTGGGQNIQYF
>TRBJ1-5|TRBV23-1
CASSQCRSNQPQHF
>TRBJ2-2|TRBV5-1
CASSSDTTTGELFF
>TRBJ2-3|TRBV5-1
CASVYLAGASTDTQYF
>TRBJ2-1|TRBV6-5
CASSLLAGGYNEQFF
>TRBJ2-3|TRBV28
CANSRADRAADTQYF